This T cell receptor beta chain was retrieved from a study of OX40 agonist ivuxolimab in advanced cancers. The ends lost 4 bases at V and 0 bases at J; junction bases unmatched: 5. Looked up from germline, CDR1 is KGHSH and CDR2 is LQKENI. CDR3 size: 17 residues. Patients with a history of autoimmune disease or on systemic immunosuppression were excluded. To note about this clone: Its antigen is currently unknown.

Findings of the study overall: Antigen specificity remained undetermined for the expanded peripheral T cells. Among the least clonally expanded were partial responders at 0.1-3.0 mg/kg. At 0.1 to 3.0 mg/kg and by week 6, CD4+ and CD8+ T cells in the blood had expanded clonally.

TCRdb keeps only in-frame clones here, not all; method: immunoSEQ multiplex PCR. Among approximately 50,000 clones listed, about 82% were seen once. The sequencing here drew on CD4+ or CD8+ T cells sorted from blood, taken in a trial of the OX40 agonist ivuxolimab. V and J are TRBV18 and TRBJ2-5, with 13 bases that match TRBD2. The receptor comes from an adult with an advanced solid tumor such as melanoma, head and neck, liver or kidney cancer. CDR3 sequence reads: CASSRSTSGGHQETQYF. The CDR3 coding sequence is TGTGCCAGCTCACGTTCGACTAGCGGGGGGCACCAAGAGACCCAGTACTTC.